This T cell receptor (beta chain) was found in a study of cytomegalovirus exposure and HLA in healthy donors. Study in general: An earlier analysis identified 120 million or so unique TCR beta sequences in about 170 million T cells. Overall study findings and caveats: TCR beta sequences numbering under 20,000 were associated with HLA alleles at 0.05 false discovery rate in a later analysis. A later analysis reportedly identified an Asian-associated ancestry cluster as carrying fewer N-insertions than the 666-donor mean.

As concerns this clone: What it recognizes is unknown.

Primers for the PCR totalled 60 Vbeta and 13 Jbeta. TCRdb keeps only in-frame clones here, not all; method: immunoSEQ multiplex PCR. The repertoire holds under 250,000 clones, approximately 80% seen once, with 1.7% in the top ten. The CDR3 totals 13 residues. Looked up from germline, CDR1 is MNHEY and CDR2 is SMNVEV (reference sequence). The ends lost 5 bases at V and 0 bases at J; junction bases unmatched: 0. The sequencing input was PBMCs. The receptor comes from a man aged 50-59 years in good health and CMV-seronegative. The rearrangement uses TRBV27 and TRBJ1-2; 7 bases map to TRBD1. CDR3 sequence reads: CASSGTANYGYTF. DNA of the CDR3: TGTGCCAGCAGTGGGACAGCTAACTATGGCTACACCTTC.